The 13 T cell receptor beta chains below come from one sample, sequenced in a study of cytomegalovirus exposure and HLA in healthy donors listed by TCRdb under 2017. Library generation was performed with the immunoSEQ multiplex PCR assay. For the multiplex PCR, a mixture combining 60 forward primers for TCR Vbeta segments and 13 reverse primers for TCR Jbeta segments was used. As stored in TCRdb, this immuneACCESS dataset retains in-frame rearrangements with V and J assigned. A fraction of the clones does not appear; measured against another copy, unresolved V genes explain less than half of the discrepancy, and the remainder lacks a known reason. A total of tens of thousands of clones appear in this sample, 75% to 85% of them only once. The top ten hold roughly half of the sample. Source material: PBMCs. Receptors originate from a man over 45 in good health and CMV-seropositive.

The J gene is TRBJ2-7, the V gene TRBV6-5, with D perhaps TRBD1 (5 bases). The CDR3 is 13 residues long. Trimming pared 5 bases from V and 6 bases from J, leaving 14 bases between. Germline lookup yields CDR1 MNHEY and CDR2 SVGAGI. Here the CDR3 DNA reads TGTGCCAGCAGTCGTGACCAGGGAAGCGAGCAGTACTTC. This codes for CASSRDQGSEQYF.

The chain is built from TRBV30 and TRBJ2-2, with D possibly matching TRBD1 (6 bases). The CDR3 is 15 amino acids. Germline loops: CDR1 GTSNPN, CDR2 SVGIG (reference sequence). Between the trimmed V and J ends, which lost 5 bases and 2 bases, there was a span of 15 bases. The CDR3 sequence: CAWFQGWANTGELFF. The CDR3 nucleotides are TGTGCCTGGTTCCAGGGGTGGGCTAACACCGGGGAGCTGTTTTTT.

To note about this clone: One junction end disagrees with the germline gene, perhaps due to a read error. Other DNA sequences in this specimen translate into the identical CDR3. This chain connects TRBV13 to TRBJ1-6, with TRBD1 matching over 9 bases. Germline CDR1 and CDR2: PRHDT and FYEKMQ (reference sequence). This CDR3 comprises 18 residues. DNA of the CDR3: TGTGCCAGTAGCTTAGGGGGACTGGCAGGACAGGGGAATTCACCCCTCCACTTT. Amino acid sequence: CASSLGGLAGQGNSPLHF.

The gene calls are TRBV5-6 and TRBJ2-1, with a weak D call TRBD1 (6 bases). V lost 2 bases and J lost 9, with 15 bases in between. The CDR3 consists of 14 residues. In germline, CDR1 is SGHDT, CDR2 YYEEEE. The CDR3 is CASSFRQVGGEQFF. CDR3 bases: TGTGCCAGCAGCTTCCGACAGGTTGGAGGTGAGCAGTTCTTC.

The V gene is TRBV30, the J gene TRBJ1-5, with D possibly TRBD1 on 5 matching bases. The V and J ends lost 1 base and 3 bases respectively, with 7 bases between them. Per the germline V gene, CDR1 is GTSNPN and CDR2 is SVGIG (reference sequence). The CDR3 loop spans 13 amino acids. For the CDR3, the DNA is TGTGCCTGGAGTGGGGGCCCCAATCAGCCCCAGCATTTT. It encodes CAWSGGPNQPQHF.

The chain combines TRBV11-1 with TRBJ1-1; perhaps TRBD1 as D (5 bases). The CDR3 consists of 14 residues. Germline V gives CDR1 SGHAT, CDR2 FQDESV (reference sequence). V was cut by 1 base and J by 6 bases, with 12 bases left in between. The DNA for the CDR3 is TGTGCCAGCAGCTTAGGGCAGGGAAACGCTGAAGCTTTCTTT. It encodes CASSLGQGNAEAFF. The whole variable domain, remainder taken from reference TRBV11-1 and TRBJ1-1, is EAEVAQSPRYKITEKSQAVAFWCDPISGHATLYWYRQILGQGPELLVQFQDESVVDDSQLPKDRFSAERLKGVDSTLKIQPAELGDSAMYLCASSLGQGNAEAFFGQGTRLTVV.

Of note for this clone: A much larger clone lies one base from this, so it may be a read error. The chain has TRBV16 and TRBJ1-6; D is uncertain. CDR1 KGHSY and CDR2 FQNENV come from the germline V gene. CDR3 length: 15 amino acids. The CDR3 DNA follows: TGTGCCAGCAGCCCTGATCGTCCCATTAGTTCACCCCTCCGCTTT. This codes for CASSPDRPISSPLRF.

This clone occurred once. The V gene is TRBV6-6, the J gene TRBJ1-5; 8 nucleotides match TRBD1. The germline V gene has CDR1 MNHNY and CDR2 SVGAGI (reference sequence). This CDR3 spans 14 amino acids. V lost 6 bases, J lost 5 bases, and 6 bases stayed unmatched. CDR3 nucleotide sequence: TGTGCCAGCAGGGACAGGGTTGGCGATCAGCCCCAGCATTTT. Its protein is CASRDRVGDQPQHF.

This sequence joins TRBV6-1 and TRBJ1-1; 11 bases are a match to TRBD1. The CDR3 spans 12 residues. The V segment lost 5 bases and the J segment 10 bases; nucleotides outside the gene matches: 3. Germline V lookup: CDR1 MNHNS, CDR2 SASEGT. The CDR3 DNA follows: TGTGCCAGCAGTACCGGACAGGGGGCAGCTTTCTTT. Residues: CASSTGQGAAFF.

This rearrangement joins TRBV28 to TRBJ2-2, with TRBD1 matching 7 bases. After removal of 6 bases from V and 0 bases from J, the junction contained 7 bases not matched to a gene. CDR3 length equals 16 residues. Germline V lookup: CDR1 MDHEN, CDR2 SYDVKM. The CDR3 DNA reads TGTGCCAGCAGCCCCACCGGGACAGCGAACACCGGGGAGCTGTTTTTT. Protein: CASSPTGTANTGELFF.

J is TRBJ2-7 and V is TRBV28; D call uncertain. The CDR3 has 12 amino acids. The V gene lost 7 bases and the J gene lost 5 bases, with 12 bases spanning the gap. The germline gives CDR1 MDHEN, CDR2 SYDVKM. CDR3 amino acids: CASTSLGDEQYF. CDR3 DNA: TGTGCCAGCACTTCGCTAGGTGACGAGCAGTACTTC.

This clone occurred once. The chain is built from TRBV14 and TRBJ1-2; 8 bases line up with TRBD1. Germline CDR1 reads SGHDN; CDR2 reads FVKESK. CDR3 length: 14 amino acids. Trimming removed 0 bases from V and 7 bases from J; junction bases left unmatched: 4. The CDR3 loop is CASSQDLQGGGYTF. Written as DNA, the CDR3 is TGTGCCAGCAGCCAAGACCTACAGGGGGGTGGCTACACCTTC.

The chain employs TRBV28 and TRBJ1-2, with D possibly being TRBD1 (6 bases). This CDR3 has 15 residues. V lost 3 bases and J lost 1, with 12 bases in between. Germline V CDR1 and CDR2: MDHEN, SYDVKM. The CDR3 coding sequence is TGTGCCAGCAGTTTTCGGGGGGCGGGTAACTATGGCTACACCTTC. Translating it yields CASSFRGAGNYGYTF.